This T cell receptor (beta chain) comes out of a study of OX40 agonist ivuxolimab in advanced cancers. Study results and limitations: Among T cells, CD8+ cells averaged more expanded clones than CD4+ cells. Among patients with partial responses at 0.1-3.0 mg/kg, clonal expansion was among the lowest. At 0.1 to 3.0 mg/kg, CD4+ and CD8+ blood T cells expanded clonally by week 6.

V gave up 0 bases and J gave up 6 bases; unmatched junction bases: 8. The germline V gene encodes CDR1 SGDLS and CDR2 YYNGEE. There are 15 residues in the CDR3. Repertoires were generated with immunoSEQ multiplex PCR, while TCRdb's copy carries only in-frame clones and drops some. The sample lists 50,000 to 65,000 clones, 75% to 90% seen once, with 18% in the top ten. The sampling schedule covered blood at baseline, cycle 4 day 1, and cycle 7 day 1. With respect to this clone: The target antigen is unknown.

This TCR derives from an adult with an advanced solid tumor such as melanoma, head and neck, liver or kidney cancer. The chain employs TRBV9 and TRBJ2-7; 8 positions match TRBD1. The sequencing here drew on CD4+ or CD8+ T cells sorted from blood, taken in a trial of the OX40 agonist ivuxolimab. The CDR3 sequence: CASSVGGGQGIEQYF. DNA for the CDR3: TGTGCCAGCAGCGTAGGAGGCGGACAGGGTATCGAGCAGTACTTC.